This entry concerns a single T cell receptor (beta chain). Antigen: not known. The method was immunoSEQ multiplex PCR; TCRdb's version includes in-frame clones alone and lacks a portion of them. The table has under 1 million clones, about 92% seen once. The sample originates from a study of shared clonotypes between healthy human individuals. Turning to the study itself: CD4 naive and memory got three plates each, CD8 naive two, CD8 memory one.

Study results and caveats: Non-shared clonotypes were found to have lower generation probabilities than the clonotypes that were shared by all four of the sorted-subset donors.

CDR1 is SEHNR, CDR2 FQNEAQ, per germline (reference sequence). With V trimmed by 5 bases and J by 0 bases, 6 bases remained unmatched. This CDR3 has 16 amino acids. Naive CD8 cells comprised CD45RO-negative, CCR7-positively selected cells, excluding terminally differentiated effector memory CD45RA+ cells. Healthy HIV-negative adults with no recent acute infections or vaccinations were recruited as donors. The receptor was isolated from a man aged 30-40 years in good health. The V call is TRBV7-9, the J call TRBJ2-2; TRBD1 matches at 7 bases. The sequencing input was naive CD8+ T cells sorted from blood. CDR3 DNA sequence: TGTGCCAGCAGCCCCGCCGGGACAGCGAACACCGGGGAGCTGTTTTTT. This encodes CASSPAGTANTGELFF.